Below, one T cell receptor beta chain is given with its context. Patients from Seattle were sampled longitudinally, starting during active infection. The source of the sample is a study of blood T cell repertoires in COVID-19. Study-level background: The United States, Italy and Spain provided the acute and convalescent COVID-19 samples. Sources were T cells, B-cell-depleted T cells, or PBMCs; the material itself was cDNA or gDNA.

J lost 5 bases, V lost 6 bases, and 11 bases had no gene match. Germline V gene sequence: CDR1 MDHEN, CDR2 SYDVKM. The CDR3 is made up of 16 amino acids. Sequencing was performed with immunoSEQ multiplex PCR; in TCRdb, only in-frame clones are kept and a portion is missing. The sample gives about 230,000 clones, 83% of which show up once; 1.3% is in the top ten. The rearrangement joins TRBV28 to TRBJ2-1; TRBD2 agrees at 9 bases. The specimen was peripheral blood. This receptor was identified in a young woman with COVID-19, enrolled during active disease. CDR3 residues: CASSGAETSGHNEQFF. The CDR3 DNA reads TGTGCCAGCAGCGGCGCTGAGACTAGCGGACACAATGAGCAGTTCTTC.